This T cell receptor beta chain was recorded in a study of blood T cell repertoires in COVID-19 (dated by TCRdb to the early 2020s). General notes on the study: Collaborator samples came from the United States, Italy and Spain and covered acute and convalescent phases of COVID-19. The samples were drawn from two sources: the first 160 participants of the ongoing ImmuneRACE study, and fewer than 1,500 subjects contributed by 6 global collaborators. A freely available public database, intended as a resource for researchers studying the immune response to SARS-CoV-2, is where the repertoires were released. Subjects who had been exposed to COVID-19, were actively infected with it, or had recovered from it provided the deeply sampled blood TCRbeta repertoires that made up the dataset. The prospective study material was composed of cDNA or gDNA derived from T cells, B-cell-depleted T cells, or PBMCs. A de-identified subject ID, COVID-19 status, age in years and sex were almost always included in the sample metadata. Where HLA class I and class II types were available, the types were taken from metadata supplied by the sample provider, not from assay-based typing.

Concerning this clone itself: The clone's antigen remains unknown. Per-base qualities were not stored, and no clone one base away is much larger.

Overall study outcomes, separate from this receptor: The quantity of clinical and demographic metadata differed by source and by participant and was supplied without curation.

V is reduced by 4 bases and J by 8 bases, leaving a spacing of 12 bases between them. The CDR3 runs 13 amino acids, cysteine and phenylalanine included. The read is trimmed to its CDR3 DNA, 39 bases read in frame from base 1. Reading the germline V gene gives CDR1 MDHEN and CDR2 SYDVKM. A second Seattle source provided samples from volunteer blood donors who had recovered from COVID-19. Whole blood was collected in K2EDTA tubes by collaborating institutions according to the institutions' own protocols. Collaborator samples were shipped for TCRbeta analysis as frozen whole blood, isolated PBMCs, or DNA extracted from either sample type. TCRbeta CDR3 regions were amplified from genomic DNA by means of the immunoSEQ Assay, a bias-controlled multiplex PCR. The paper's data handling went like this. The number of nucleated cells in each sample was estimated from the amplification of reference gene primers within the assay. To quantify the absolute abundance of each unique TCRbeta CDR3 rearrangement, sequence reads were collapsed and filtered. For each sample, productive Simpson clonality was calculated as the square root of Simpson's diversity index across productive rearrangements. As stored in TCRdb, this immuneACCESS dataset retains in-frame rearrangements with V and J assigned. A fraction of the clones does not appear; measured against another copy, unresolved V genes explain less than half of the discrepancy, and the remainder lacks a known reason. Clonal size and the V and J genes are those of that table, whereas D and trimming came from the DNA. The sample data list around 260,000 clones, and 83% of these were observed just once. The ten largest make up approximately 9% of the sample.

The chain was built from TRBV28 and TRBJ2-4, and perhaps TRBD2 as D gene, on 5 matching bases. The sequenced sample was peripheral blood. This clonotype originated in a woman between 45 and 65 years old who had recovered from COVID-19. The DNA sequence reads TGTGCCAGCAGTTCTCAACCGAGGGACATTCAGTACTTC. Translated, it gives CASSSQPRDIQYF.